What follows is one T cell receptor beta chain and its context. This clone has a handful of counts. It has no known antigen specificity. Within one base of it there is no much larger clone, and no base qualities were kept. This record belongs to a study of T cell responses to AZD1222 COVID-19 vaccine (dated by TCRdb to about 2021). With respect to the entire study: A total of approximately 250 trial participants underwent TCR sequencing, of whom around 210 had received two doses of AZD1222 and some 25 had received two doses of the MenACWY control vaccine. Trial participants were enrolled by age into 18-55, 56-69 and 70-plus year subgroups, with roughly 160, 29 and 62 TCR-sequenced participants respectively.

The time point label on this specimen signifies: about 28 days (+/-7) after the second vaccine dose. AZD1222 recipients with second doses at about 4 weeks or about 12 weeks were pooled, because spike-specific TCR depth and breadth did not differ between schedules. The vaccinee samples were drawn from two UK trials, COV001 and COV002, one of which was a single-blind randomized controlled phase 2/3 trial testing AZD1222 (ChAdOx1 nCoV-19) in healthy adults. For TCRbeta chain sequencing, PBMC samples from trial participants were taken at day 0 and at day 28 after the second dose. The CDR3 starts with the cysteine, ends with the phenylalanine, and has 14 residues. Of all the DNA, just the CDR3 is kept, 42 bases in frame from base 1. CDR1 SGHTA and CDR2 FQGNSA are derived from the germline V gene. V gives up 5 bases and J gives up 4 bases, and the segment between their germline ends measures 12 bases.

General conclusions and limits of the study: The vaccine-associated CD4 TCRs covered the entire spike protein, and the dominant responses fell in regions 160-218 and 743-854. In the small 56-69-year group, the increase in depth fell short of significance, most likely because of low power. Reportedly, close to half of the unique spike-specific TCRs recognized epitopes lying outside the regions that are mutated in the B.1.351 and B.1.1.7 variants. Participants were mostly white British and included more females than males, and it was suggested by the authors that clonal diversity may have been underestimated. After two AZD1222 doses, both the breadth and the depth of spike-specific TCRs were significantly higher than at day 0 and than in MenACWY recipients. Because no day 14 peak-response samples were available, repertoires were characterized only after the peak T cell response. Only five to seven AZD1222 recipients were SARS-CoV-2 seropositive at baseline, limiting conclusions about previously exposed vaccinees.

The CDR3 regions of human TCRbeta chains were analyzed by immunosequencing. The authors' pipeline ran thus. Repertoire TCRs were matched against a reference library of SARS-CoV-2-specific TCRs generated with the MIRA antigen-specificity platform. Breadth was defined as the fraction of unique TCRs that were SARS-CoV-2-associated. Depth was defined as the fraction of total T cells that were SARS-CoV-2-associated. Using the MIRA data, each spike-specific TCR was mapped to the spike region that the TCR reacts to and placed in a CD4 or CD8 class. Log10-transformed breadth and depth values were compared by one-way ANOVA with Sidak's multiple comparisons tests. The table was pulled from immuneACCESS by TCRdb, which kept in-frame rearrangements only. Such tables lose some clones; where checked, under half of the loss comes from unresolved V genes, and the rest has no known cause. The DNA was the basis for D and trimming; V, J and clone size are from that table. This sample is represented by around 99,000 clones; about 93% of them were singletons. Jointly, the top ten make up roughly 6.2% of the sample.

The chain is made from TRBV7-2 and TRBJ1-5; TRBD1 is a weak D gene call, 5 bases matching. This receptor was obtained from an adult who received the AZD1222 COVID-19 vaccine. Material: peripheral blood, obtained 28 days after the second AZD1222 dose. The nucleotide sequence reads TGTGCCAGCAGCGCAGTTCAGGGAAATCAGCCCCAGCATTTT. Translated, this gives CASSAVQGNQPQHF. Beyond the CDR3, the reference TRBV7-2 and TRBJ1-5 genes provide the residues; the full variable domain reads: GAGVSQSPSNKVTEKGKDVELRCDPISGHTALYWYRQSLGQGLEFLIYFQGNSAPDKSGLPSDRFSAERTGGSVSTLTIQRTQQEDSAVYLCASSAVQGNQPQHFGDGTRLSIL.